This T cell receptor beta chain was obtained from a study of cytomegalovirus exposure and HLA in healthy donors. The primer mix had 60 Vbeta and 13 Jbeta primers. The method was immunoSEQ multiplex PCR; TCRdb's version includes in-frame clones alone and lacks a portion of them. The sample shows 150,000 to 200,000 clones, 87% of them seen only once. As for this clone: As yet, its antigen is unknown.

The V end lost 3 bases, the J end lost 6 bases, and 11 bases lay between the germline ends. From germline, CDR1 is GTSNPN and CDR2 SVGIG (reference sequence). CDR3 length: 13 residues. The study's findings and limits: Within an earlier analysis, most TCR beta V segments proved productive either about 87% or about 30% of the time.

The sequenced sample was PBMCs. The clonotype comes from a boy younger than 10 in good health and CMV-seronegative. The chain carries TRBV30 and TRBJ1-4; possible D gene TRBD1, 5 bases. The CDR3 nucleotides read TGTGCCTGGAGGGAAAGGGGTGATGAAAAACTGTTTTTT. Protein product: CAWRERGDEKLFF. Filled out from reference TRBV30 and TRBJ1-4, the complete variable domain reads SQTIHQWPATLVQPVGSPLSLECTVEGTSNPNLYWYRQAAGRGLQLLFYSVGIGQISSEVPQNLSASRPQDRQFILSSKKLLLSDSGFYLCAWRERGDEKLFFGSGTQLSVL.